This TCR beta chain was captured by sequencing in a study of beta chain features in type 1 diabetes. Study-wide results and limits: There was a possibility that cDNA sequencing over-represented cells with high TCR expression. Diminished insertions and augmented deletions at VDJ junctions characterized type 1 diabetes patients.

A word on this clone: Its specificity is unknown.

TCRB transcripts that were expressed got sequenced, as all of the isolated RNA had been reverse transcribed. Sequencing used immunoSEQ multiplex PCR; TCRdb keeps in-frame clones, though not all of them. The table lists approximately 400,000 clones, around 15% of them singletons. Purities in excess of 95% were seen in all sorted populations. The CDR3 is made up of 14 amino acids. V was clipped by 4 bases and J by 4 bases, with 14 bases between them. Germline CDR1 SGHRS, CDR2 YFSETQ. V gene TRBV5-1 combines with J gene TRBJ1-2; D not resolved. This sequence originates from a woman between 18 and 29 years old in good health. Sample: naive CD4+ T cells from blood. The CDR3 DNA sequence: TGCGCCAGCAGCCCAAGTGGGGAGTTCTATGGCTACACCTTC. This gives the protein CASSPSGEFYGYTF.